Listed here are 2 T cell receptor beta chains from one sample, sequenced in a study of T cell changes during pregnancy in multiple sclerosis. The method was immunoSEQ multiplex PCR; TCRdb's version includes in-frame clones alone and lacks a portion of them. The top ten clones hold more than 0.7% of a sample with some 60,000 clones, approximately 92% of them seen once. This material consisted of peripheral blood, taken in the first trimester of pregnancy. The receptors come from a female donor with multiple sclerosis, enrolled in a pregnancy study.

CDR3 sequence: CASSPFSGAHGDEQFF. The DNA for the CDR3 is TGTGCCAGCAGTCCCTTTAGCGGGGCGCACGGGGATGAGCAGTTCTTC. J is TRBJ2-1 and V is TRBV25-1; 8 bases are shared with TRBD2. The junction had 14 bases not matched to a gene; V was cut back by 5 bases and J by 8 bases. The CDR3 is 16 residues long. Germline CDR1 and CDR2: MGHDK and SYGVNS.

In its sample, this clone was seen a few times. The V call is TRBV19, the J call TRBJ2-1, with 10 bases fitting TRBD2. The J segment lost 7 bases and the V segment lost 3 bases, leaving 6 bases of the junction unmatched. CDR1 LNHDA and CDR2 SQIVND come from the germline V gene (reference sequence). The CDR3 covers 15 residues. CDR3 nucleotide sequence: TGTGCCAGTAGTATTCCAGCGGGGGGGCGAAATGAGCAGTTCTTC. This gives the protein CASSIPAGGRNEQFF. Full variable domain (outside the CDR3, taken from reference TRBV19 and TRBJ2-1): DGGITQSPKYLFRKEGQNVTLSCEQNLNHDAMYWYRQDPGQGLRLIYYSQIVNDFQKGDIAEGYSVSREKKESFPLTVTSAQKNPTAFYLCASSIPAGGRNEQFFGPGTRLTVL.